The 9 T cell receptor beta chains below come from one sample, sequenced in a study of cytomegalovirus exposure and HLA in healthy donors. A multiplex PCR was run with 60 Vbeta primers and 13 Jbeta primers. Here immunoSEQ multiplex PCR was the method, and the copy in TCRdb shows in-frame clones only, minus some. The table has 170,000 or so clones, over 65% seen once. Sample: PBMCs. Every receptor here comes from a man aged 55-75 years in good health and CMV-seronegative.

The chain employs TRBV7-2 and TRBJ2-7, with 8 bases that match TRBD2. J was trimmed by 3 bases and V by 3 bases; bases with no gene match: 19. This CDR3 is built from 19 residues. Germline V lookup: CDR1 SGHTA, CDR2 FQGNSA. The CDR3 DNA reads TGTGCCAGCAGCTTCCGGGAAAGTGGAGGAGGCGGGAGGTTCTACGAGCAGTACTTC. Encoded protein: CASSFRESGGGGRFYEQYF.

This CDR3 is CASRAGSANTGELFF. CDR3 nucleotide sequence: TGTGCCAGTAGGGCAGGGTCCGCGAACACCGGGGAGCTGTTTTTT. The V gene is TRBV19, the J gene TRBJ2-2; TRBD1 is a possible D gene (5 bases). Germline V CDR1 and CDR2: LNHDA, SQIVND (reference sequence). V shed 6 bases and J shed 0 bases, with 11 bases lying between them. The length of the CDR3 is 15 residues.

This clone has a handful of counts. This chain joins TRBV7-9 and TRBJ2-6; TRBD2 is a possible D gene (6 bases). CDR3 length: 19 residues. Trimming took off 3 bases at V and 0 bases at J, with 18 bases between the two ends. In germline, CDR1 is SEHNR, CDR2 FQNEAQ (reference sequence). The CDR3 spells CASSLGSGLSSSGANVLTF. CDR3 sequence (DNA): TGTGCCAGCAGCTTGGGTTCGGGACTTTCCTCCTCTGGGGCCAACGTCCTGACTTTC. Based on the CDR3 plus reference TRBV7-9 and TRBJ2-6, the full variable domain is DTGVSQNPRHKITKRGQNVTFRCDPISEHNRLYWYRQTLGQGPEFLTYFQNEAQLEKSRLLSDRFSAERPKGSFSTLEIQRTEQGDSAMYLCASSLGSGLSSSGANVLTFGAGSRLTVL.

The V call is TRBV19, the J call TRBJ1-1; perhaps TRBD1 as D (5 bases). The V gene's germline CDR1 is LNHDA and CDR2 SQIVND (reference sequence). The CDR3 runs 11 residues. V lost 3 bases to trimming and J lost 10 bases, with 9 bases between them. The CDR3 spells CASSIGGAAFF. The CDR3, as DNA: TGTGCCAGTAGTATCGGTGGGGCAGCTTTCTTT.

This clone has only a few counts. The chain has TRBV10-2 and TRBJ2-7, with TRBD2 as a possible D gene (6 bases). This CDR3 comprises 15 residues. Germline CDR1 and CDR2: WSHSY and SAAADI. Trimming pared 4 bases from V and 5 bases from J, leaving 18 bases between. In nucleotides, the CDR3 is TGCGCCAGCAGTGTATTGAGGGAGGCTCCCCACGAGCAGTACTTC. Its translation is CASSVLREAPHEQYF.

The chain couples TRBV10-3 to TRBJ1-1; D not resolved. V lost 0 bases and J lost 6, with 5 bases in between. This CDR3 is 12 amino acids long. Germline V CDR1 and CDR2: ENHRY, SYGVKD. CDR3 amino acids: CAISESLAEAFF. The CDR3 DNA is TGTGCCATCAGTGAGTCTCTTGCTGAAGCTTTCTTT.

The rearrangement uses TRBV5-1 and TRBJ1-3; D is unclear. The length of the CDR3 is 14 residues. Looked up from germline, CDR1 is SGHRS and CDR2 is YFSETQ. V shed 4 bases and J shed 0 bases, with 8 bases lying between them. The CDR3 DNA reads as TGCGCCAGCAGCCGCACGAGCTCTGGAAACACCATATATTTT. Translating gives CASSRTSSGNTIYF. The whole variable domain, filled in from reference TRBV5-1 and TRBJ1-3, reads KAGVTQTPRYLIKTRGQQVTLSCSPISGHRSVSWYQQTPGQGLQFLFEYFSETQRNKGNFPGRFSGRQFSNSRSEMNVSTLELGDSALYLCASSRTSSGNTIYFGEGSWLTVV.

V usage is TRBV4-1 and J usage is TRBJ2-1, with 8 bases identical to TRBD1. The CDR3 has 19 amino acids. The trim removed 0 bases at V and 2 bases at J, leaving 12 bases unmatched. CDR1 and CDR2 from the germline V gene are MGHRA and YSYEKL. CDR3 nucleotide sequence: TGCGCCAGCAGCCAAGAGGGACACACCGGGACAGGTGCCTACAATGAGCAGTTCTTC. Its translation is CASSQEGHTGTGAYNEQFF.

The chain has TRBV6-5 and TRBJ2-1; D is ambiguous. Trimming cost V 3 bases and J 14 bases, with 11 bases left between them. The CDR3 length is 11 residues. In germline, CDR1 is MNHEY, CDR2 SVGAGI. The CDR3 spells CASSYSLMEFF. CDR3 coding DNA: TGTGCCAGCAGTTATAGTCTGATGGAGTTCTTC.